This TCR beta chain is from a study of blood T cell repertoires in COVID-19. Turning to the study itself: There were acute and convalescent COVID-19 samples, and they came from the United States, Italy and Spain. PBMCs, B-cell-depleted T cells, or T cells provided the cDNA or gDNA that made up the material.

The germline V gene has CDR1 MNHEY and CDR2 SMNVEV (reference sequence). V shed 6 bases and J 12 bases; nucleotides not matched to a gene: 4. The CDR3 has 13 amino acids. Per the study methods: Amplified reference gene primers provided the basis for estimating nucleated cell counts. TCRdb keeps only in-frame clones here, not all; method: immunoSEQ multiplex PCR. V, J and clone size were drawn from that table, and D and trimming were deduced from the DNA. Of 250,000 or so clones listed, more than 75% are singletons. Sequenced: peripheral blood. The source of this sequence is a woman aged 40 to 49 who had recovered from COVID-19. The chain uses TRBV27 and TRBJ2-1; 14 nucleotides line up with TRBD2. CDR3 protein: CASRLGTSGRQFF. For the CDR3, the DNA is TGTGCCAGCAGACTGGGGACTAGCGGGAGGCAGTTCTTC.